This entry concerns a single TCR beta chain. Antigen: not known. Because it lacks the conserved phenylalanine or tryptophan at the end, this CDR3 is likely a read error. The DNA is left out, because the CDR3 cannot be placed on it with certainty; the CDR3 is given as TCRdb lists it. Unique molecular identifiers were present in the TCR beta cDNA libraries. With about 0.95 to 11 million T cells as the source, roughly 500,000 cDNA molecules resulted. From the PCR reads, TCRdb called clonotypes with MiXCR, one entry per CDR3 protein. The repertoire holds about 680,000 distinct CDR3 sequences, with approximately 59% as singletons. The source of the sample is a study of post-analysis software for immune sequencing data. Study in general: Courses of disease covered relapsing-remitting, secondary progressive and progressive-relapsing multiple sclerosis. General study points: TRBV5-6, TRBV5-1 and TRBV20-1 belonged to a set of about five TRBV segments that were more frequent in patients than controls. Significantly lower normalized Chao1 diversity was found in patients with multiple sclerosis relative to controls. The authors found that F measure strongly co-clustered same-batch samples.

The CDR3 spans 12 amino acids, including both terminal residues. Germline assignment: CDR1 SGHDT and CDR2 YYEEEE. V usage is TRBV5-6 and J usage is TRBJ2-1; the listed D gene, TRBD2, was not tested against the DNA. This clonotype originated in a girl between 2 and 10 years old with multiple sclerosis. The sequenced sample consisted of blood. This CDR3 reads CASRTSGREEFL.